The clone carrying this TCR beta chain was observed once. Its matching antigen is unknown. The record originates from a study of identical twins. Study conclusions and caveats: Twin sharing of out-of-frame TCR alpha was underestimated by models in monozygotic pairs. Some out-of-frame alpha sequences were shared by twins, and these showed excess low generation probability. Fewer insertions characterized abundant cord blood beta clonotypes, whereas memory repertoires showed none.

All donors were healthy Caucasians. Via MiXCR, TCRdb re-called the 5' RACE reads, giving one row per CDR3 protein. The sample has about 900,000 distinct CDR3 sequences; 12% are singletons. The CDR3 runs to 14 residues. CDR1 and CDR2 (germline): SGHRS, YFSETQ. V shed 4 bases and J 2 bases; nucleotides not matched to a gene: 5. These data were likewise used in another study, on yellow fever vaccine responses in identical twins.

The sample was PBMCs. The sequence came from a woman in her late teens or twenties in good health. J is TRBJ2-7 and V is TRBV5-1; 8 nucleotides agree with TRBD1. DNA for the CDR3: TGCGCCAGCAGCACCGGACAGGGCGCCTACGAGCAGTACGTC. Amino acids: CASSTGQGAYEQYV.